These T cell receptor beta chains were read from a single sample in a study of PD-1 blockade in classical Hodgkin lymphoma. Using immunoSEQ multiplex PCR, the repertoire was profiled, and TCRdb retains in-frame clones only, with some absent. The sample has around 27,000 clones, approximately 85% seen once; the top ten hold about 2.4%. This specimen was CD4+ T cells from blood, taken before the fourth cycle of nivolumab. Receptors originate from a human donor with classical Hodgkin lymphoma. The conserved cysteine and the conserved F or W are not part of the CDR3 here. The order of the fields is J gene, V gene, CDR3 protein.

TRBJ1-2 | TRBV4-3 | ASSPFAPNPGGYT
TRBJ1-1 | TRBV7-9 | ASTLTELNTEAF
TRBJ2-7 | TRBV30 | AWSVQGLYEQY
TRBJ2-1 | TRBV4-2 | ASSQDMTGHHNEQF
TRBJ2-5 | TRBV11-3 | ASSLVSGETQY
TRBJ2-1 | TRBV30 | AWKSSGRNEQF
TRBJ1-1 | TRBV18 | ASSPGLNTEAF
TRBJ2-1 | TRBV10-3 | AISEKPSSYNEQF
TRBJ1-6 | TRBV25-1 | ASSWGQGNSPLH
TRBJ2-1 | TRBV5-3 | ARSLEERELYNEQF
TRBJ2-2 | TRBV4-1 | ASSPSLLQGGTGELF
TRBJ2-4 | TRBV4-2 | ASSQELRQKNIQY
TRBJ2-3 | TRBV5-4 | ASSLALFPDTQY
TRBJ2-7 | TRBV30 | AWGAANYLRYEQY
TRBJ2-7 | TRBV2 | ASKGAGTSISEQY
TRBJ1-1 | TRBV2 | ASSESARNTEAF
TRBJ2-4 | TRBV2 | ATERELSKNIQY
TRBJ1-2 | TRBV27 | ASSLGNRGGYT
TRBJ2-1 | TRBV29-1 | SVALAGNNEQF
TRBJ2-2 | TRBV27 | ASSFRGFGGELF
TRBJ1-1 | TRBV6-5 | ASSTDRNTEAF
TRBJ1-2 | TRBV9 | ASRLGPSYGYT
TRBJ2-5 | TRBV18 | ASSSTRAGIGETQY
TRBJ1-5 | TRBV30 | AWTGPLVDSNQPQH
TRBJ1-1 | TRBV30 | AWSPGVRNTEAF
TRBJ1-4 | TRBV5-4 | ASSWGRGLNEKLF
TRBJ1-2 | TRBV2 | ASILHREGYT
TRBJ2-5 | TRBV11-2 | ASSLGDRHQETQY
TRBJ2-2 | TRBV2 | ASSESRNTGELF